This T cell receptor (beta chain) was identified during a study of T cells in localized non-small cell lung cancer. Findings of the study overall: Owing to sequencing of a solitary tumor region, heterogeneity cannot be discounted. Peak T cell clonality was found in uninvolved adjacent lung, exceeding tumor.

V dropped 6 bases and J dropped 0; count of bases not matched to a gene: 7. In germline, CDR1 is MNHEY, CDR2 SVGAGI. CDR3 size: 15 residues. This table comes from immunoSEQ multiplex PCR, and its TCRdb copy is limited to in-frame clones, with some not included. The repertoire includes under 150,000 clones, roughly nine tenths of them detected once, and over 1.5% sits in the top ten. This clone came up once. Its antigen is unknown. This TCR came from a female donor of 60 years or more with stage I lung adenocarcinoma. This chain joins TRBV6-5 and TRBJ2-7; 8 positions agree with TRBD1. The material sequenced was peripheral blood, taken before any cancer treatment. The CDR3 loop is CASRQYGTGSYEQYF. DNA of the CDR3: TGTGCCAGCAGGCAATACGGGACAGGCTCCTACGAGCAGTACTTC.